These 17 T cell receptor beta chains share one sample of origin, sequenced in a study of T cells expressing NK-cell markers. TCRdb reprocessed the 5' RACE reads and keeps a single row for each CDR3 protein, giving no DNA. The table lists around 260,000 distinct CDR3 sequences. The sample was blood T cells: a sorted CD56 or NKG2C T cell subset, CD4+ or CD8+ T cells, or bulk PBMC T cells (not recorded which). The receptors derive from a woman between 18 and 70 years old in good health.

The chain combines TRBV12-3 or TRBV12-4 with TRBJ2-2; without DNA, the TCRdb call of TRBD1 cannot be checked. This CDR3 contains 17 residues. CDR3 residues: CASSRPPQGAPTGELFF.

The V and J genes are TRBV20-1 and TRBJ1-3; TCRdb picks TRBD1, but there is no DNA to check that call. Germline CDR1 and CDR2: DFQATT and SNEGSKA (reference sequence). The CDR3 has 15 amino acids. CDR3 region: CSARPGQTSGNTIYF.

The chain has TRBV4-3 and TRBJ2-3; the D call of TRBD2 rests on TCRdb alone, since no DNA is present to check it. Germline CDR1 reads LGHNA; CDR2 reads YSLEER. The CDR3 is made up of 16 amino acids. CDR3 sequence reads: CASSQEAGGYIDTQYF.

V and J are TRBV7-2 and TRBJ2-3; TCRdb indicates TRBD2, and absent DNA this call remains unverified. The CDR3 has 16 amino acids. Germline V gene lookup returns CDR1 SGHTA and CDR2 FQGNSA. CDR3 sequence: CASSLVQRGDGDTQYF.

The chain employs TRBV12-3 or TRBV12-4 and TRBJ2-1. This CDR3 has 16 residues. CDR3 protein: CASSLSRGSSYNEQFF.

This chain connects TRBV5-5 to TRBJ1-5. CDR1 and CDR2 (germline): SGHKS, YYEKEE (reference sequence). CDR3 length equals 14 residues. CDR3 sequence reads: CASSLQASNQPQHF.

The rearrangement links TRBV5-1 to TRBJ2-5; absent DNA, TCRdb's TRBD1 call cannot be checked. The CDR3 is made up of 13 amino acids. Germline V gene data show CDR1 as SGHRS and CDR2 as YFSETQ. CDR3 sequence reads: CASQEPGEETQYF.

V gene TRBV3-1 combines with J gene TRBJ1-1. The CDR3 runs to 15 residues. CDR1 LGHDT and CDR2 YNNKEL come from the germline V gene (reference sequence). The CDR3 sequence: CASSQTPYLNTEAFF.

The chain is built from TRBV30 and TRBJ1-6. This CDR3 is 16 amino acids long. Germline V lookup: CDR1 GTSNPN, CDR2 SVGIG (reference sequence). This CDR3 reads CAWSDTGVGINSPLHF.

The V call is TRBV7-6, the J call TRBJ1-5. CDR1 and CDR2 (germline): SGHVS, FNYEAQ. This CDR3 is built from 13 residues. This CDR3 is CASSLSENQPQHF.

The V call is TRBV5-1, the J call TRBJ2-6; TCRdb proposes TRBD2, but this gene call is untestable without DNA. Germline CDR1 and CDR2: SGHRS and YFSETQ. CDR3 length equals 17 residues. CDR3 amino acids: CASSLASVRAGANVLTF.

The chain couples TRBV10-2 to TRBJ1-2. CDR1 is WSHSY, CDR2 SAAADI, per germline. The CDR3 is 13 amino acids. This CDR3 reads CASSARSNYGYTF.

V gene TRBV20-1 combines with J gene TRBJ1-1. This CDR3 comprises 16 residues. Germline V gene sequence: CDR1 DFQATT, CDR2 SNEGSKA (reference sequence). The CDR3 sequence: CSAPVGRGLASTEAFF.

The chain employs TRBV6-5 and TRBJ1-6; TCRdb calls TRBD1, which cannot be checked without DNA. The CDR3 sequence is 14 residues long. The germline V gene encodes CDR1 MNHEY and CDR2 SVGAGI. The CDR3 spells CASSYLVGDSPLHF.

The genes are TRBV7-2 and TRBJ1-3; lacking DNA, the TRBD1 call made by TCRdb goes unchecked. Germline V gene sequence: CDR1 SGHTA, CDR2 FQGNSA. The CDR3 totals 14 residues. CDR3 protein: CASSLAPGGNTIYF.

This chain uses TRBV7-9 with TRBJ2-5; TCRdb reports TRBD1, a call that lacks DNA to check it against. From germline, CDR1 is SEHNR and CDR2 FQNEAQ (reference sequence). This CDR3 has 15 amino acids. CDR3: CASSPDRSGQETQYF.

V gene TRBV18 combines with J gene TRBJ1-2. Per the germline V gene, CDR1 is KGHSH and CDR2 is LQKENI. CDR3 length equals 15 residues. CDR3: CASSDGGAANYGYTF.